This TCR beta chain stems from a study of cytomegalovirus exposure and HLA in healthy donors (dated by TCRdb to the late 2010s). For context, the study as a whole: An earlier analysis of approximately 640 of the donors reported roughly 300 Gb of sequence data and some 120 million unique TCR beta sequences from some 180 million T cells. In the later analysis, no new phenotypic data were used to find candidate immune exposures; instead, reliance was placed on TCR beta sequences and their occurrence across donors. In an earlier analysis of roughly 580 of the donors, high-throughput TCR beta sequencing was used to judge whether each TCR beta V gene segment behaved as functional or pseudogenic. Using immunosequencing, the study profiled T cell repertoires from 666 subjects and related those repertoires to cytomegalovirus serostatus. A later analysis re-examined previously published TCR beta repertoires from more than 600 donors and added high-resolution HLA genotyping to investigate patterns of TCR occurrence. Donor age, sex, ethnicity and CMV serostatus were collected together with the repertoire data. A later genetic analysis took genome-wide SNP genotypes for about 55% of the 666 donors and used that subset as a discovery cohort. Of the approximately 400 genotyped donors, about 84% fell in the genetic ancestry cluster associated with self-reported Caucasian donors. The number of typed donors differed by locus: 629-630 for A, B, C, DRB1 and DQB1; approximately 520 for DQA1; approximately 600 for DPA1; and around 450 for DPB1. To predict cytomegalovirus infection status, the study combined high-throughput TCR immunosequencing, statistical association of individual TCRs with disease status, and machine learning. Every discovery cohort repertoire had been produced on one sequencing platform. Four to six DR-DQ haplotypes were handled as single units for association and clustering, since linkage in the cohort was strong. HLA typing covered class I and class II loci at four-digit resolution. Among around 400 genotyped donors of the cohort, an average of roughly 230,000 unique TCR beta nucleotide sequences was sequenced per donor, of which 15% to 20% were non-productive. An early release covering some 640 HLA-typed donors comprised about 310 gigabases of sequencing data and tens of millions of unique TCR sequences. The study aimed to test whether cataloging public T cell receptors could reveal signatures of past pathogen exposure. Along with the roughly 670-subject first cohort, a separate validation cohort of more than 90 different subjects was used.

Receptors were amplified or captured by the immunoSEQ multiplex PCR assay. A mixture of 60 forward primers for TCR Vbeta segments and 13 reverse primers for TCR Jbeta segments was used in the multiplex PCR. The CDR3 region of rearranged TCR beta genes was amplified from genomic DNA by a multiplex PCR assay. Amplified TCR beta libraries were sequenced as 87-base-pair reads on the Illumina HiSeq System. Regarding the original processing steps: A later analysis counted 65 million to 90 million unique TCR beta chains across the approximately 700 repertoires, and around 9.9 million of these chains were shared by at least two donors. Raw reads were error-corrected and collapsed into unique sequences with a nearest-neighbor algorithm that merged closely related sequences to remove PCR and sequencing errors. To assign V, D and J gene segments, CDR3 sequences were aligned to IMGT reference sequences. For a sequence to be retained, a match of at least six nucleotides to both a V gene segment and a J gene segment was required. Rearrangements were called productive when the CDR3 lacked stop codons and stayed in frame with V and J; all others were non-productive. Following IMGT convention, CDR3 was defined as the stretch from the second conserved V-encoded cysteine up to the conserved J-encoded phenylalanine. The earlier analysis of more than 450 of the donors excluded sequences that lacked an unambiguous match to a single V gene segment. An earlier analysis of a few hundred of the donors classified V segments as functional when productive rearrangements were above 56.7% and as segregating when the standard deviation between donors was above 5%. A statistical classification framework was built to diagnose cytomegalovirus status from the catalog of TCR beta chain sequences. In a later analysis, V and J genes were assigned by comparing TCR nucleotide sequences against IMGT/GENE-DB human TR gene sequences. In a later analysis, CDR3 sequences and most-parsimonious VDJ recombination scenarios were assigned using the TCRdist pipeline. A later analysis defined each TCR beta chain by its CDR3 amino acid sequence plus V-gene family, and excluded reads lacking a unique V-gene family. As a way to deal with suspected cross-contamination and a sequencing artifact, a later analysis dropped hundreds of nucleotide sequences that were highly shared and had low generation probability. A later analysis calculated a clonal expansion index for each public chain from normalized within-repertoire ranks of inferred template counts. In a later analysis, generation probabilities were computed using a VDJ recombination model fitted to out-of-frame rearrangements, and the results were checked against IGoR. In a later analysis, hypergeometric tests were used to score TCR-TCR, TCR-HLA and TCR-CMV co-occurrence, with a repertoire-size bias correction applied to TCR pairs. False discovery rates were estimated in a later analysis by permuting HLA or CMV assignments 20 times. A later analysis grouped co-occurring TCRs with DBSCAN, adding TCRdist sequence similarity when clustering within HLA-allele-positive subsets. Co-occurrence clustering excluded repertoires with fewer than 30,000 or more than 120,000 public chains, plus five with anomalous nucleotide sharing. Drawn from immuneACCESS, this table holds only the in-frame rearrangements with V and J called that TCRdb kept. Clones are partly lost; checked studies trace under half to an unresolved V gene and leave the rest unexplained. Clonal size and the V and J genes are those of that table, whereas D and trimming came from the DNA. This sample gives about 190,000 clones in total; more than 75% of them show up just once. The ten largest clones take up 1.5% to 2% of the sample.

V and J lose 7 bases and 3 bases, and a span of 12 bases separates them. From the cysteine through the phenylalanine, the CDR3 covers 13 amino acids. Only CDR3 DNA is held: 39 bases, read in frame from base 1. Via the germline V gene, CDR1 is MNHEY and CDR2 SVGAGI. The research as a whole found: In both the original and validation cohorts, the classifier was reported to diagnose cytomegalovirus status with high specificity and sensitivity. V-gene and J-gene trimming of TCR beta chains was associated with a missense DCLRE1C variant in a later genetic analysis, and the association was replicated in an independent cohort. The authors suggested that the approach could potentially be generalized to other disease states and immunological phenotypes. In a later genetic analysis, fewer N-insertions in productive TCRs were reported among donors in an Asian-associated ancestry cluster than the approximately 630-donor mean. A later analysis associated roughly 17,000 TCR beta sequences with specific HLA alleles at a false discovery rate of 0.05. A group of highly shared sequence variants was considered likely to be a technical artifact of the sequencing pipeline. A later analysis found that HLA-associated TCR beta chains were more clonally expanded and had lower generation probabilities than equally common non-associated chains. A few of the identified cytomegalovirus-associated TCR beta chains were confirmed in vitro to be specific for cytomegalovirus antigens. Immune exposure information for the cohort was limited to CMV serostatus. A further reported finding was that TCR beta sequences accurately predicted the HLA-A and HLA-B alleles for most subjects in the first cohort. In this cohort, only TCR beta chains were sequenced, and detectable features were limited by the absence of alpha or paired-chain data. Because counts were too low, seventeen rarely observed V segments, including chromosome 9 orphons, were excluded from the earlier analysis of around 640 of the donors. In a later analysis, TCR association rates were found to vary across HLA loci, with the most associated TCRs seen for DRB1 alleles and the fewest for HLA-C alleles. When HLA alleles, especially DR and DQ, strongly co-occurred, TCR associations were difficult to assign to individual alleles. Sequencing depth was assumed to be roughly uniform across donors in the presence/absence analyses, though that assumption may not hold. An earlier analysis of 450 to 750 of the donors showed that most TCR beta V segments appeared in productive rearrangements either about 87% or about 30% of the time, which broadly matched IMGT annotations. HLA typing was unavailable for some donors at each locus, so association tests used only the typed subset. The 87-base-pair reads could not distinguish some IMGT-functional V segments, including TRBV6-2 and TRBV6-3, so those segments were excluded. A later analysis found that most CMV-associated TCR beta chains appeared HLA-restricted, with HLA associations seemingly driven largely by CMV exposure. Linkage disequilibrium might explain the correlated functional status among segregating V segments, but an unknown experimental factor could not be excluded. A total of 164 TCR beta chains were listed by the study as associated with cytomegalovirus. A later analysis reported that several top co-occurrence clusters appeared linked to parvovirus B19, influenza, CMV and Epstein-Barr virus. While some public TCRs were present in many individuals, most TCR sequences turned up only very rarely across donors.

With respect to this clone: It lacks a known antigen. No quality values exist for individual bases; no much larger clone is one base distant.

In total, around 600 healthy bone marrow donors made up the cohort. At the time of sampling, every cohort member was nominally healthy, though immune exposures that went unrecorded were likely present. The donor tested CMV seronegative and was one of the 352 seronegative cohort members. Every donor gave a peripheral blood sample, and the peripheral blood mononuclear cells from that sample were used for TCR beta sequencing. Genomic DNA was extracted from the blood cell samples with the Qiagen DNeasy Blood Extraction Kit. This sequence uses TRBV6-5 and TRBJ1-1; the D gene is perhaps TRBD1, on 5 matching bases. This TCR was recovered from a woman between 18 and 29 years old in good health and CMV-seronegative. Specimen: PBMCs. In nucleotide form, the sequence is TGTGCCAGCACCGTCGGGACTTACACTGAAGCTTTCTTT. This translates into CASTVGTYTEAFF.